This section outlines one T cell receptor (beta chain) sequence together with its context. Its antigen is unknown. These data come from a study of post-analysis software for immune sequencing data. The study, taken as a whole, reports: Patients had higher frequencies than controls of five TRBV segments, including TRBV5-6, TRBV5-1 and TRBV20-1.

Trimming cost V 1 base and J 1 base, with 13 bases left between them. The CDR3 spans 16 residues. Unique molecular identifiers had been added to the TCR beta cDNA libraries. The authors obtained roughly 550,000 cDNA molecules from roughly 1 to 10 million T cells. From the PCR reads, TCRdb called clonotypes with MiXCR, one entry per CDR3 protein. The sample records 430,000 or so distinct CDR3 sequences, roughly 40% being singletons. Input material: blood. This sequence was found in a girl aged 2 to 9 with multiple sclerosis. V usage is TRBV12-3 or TRBV12-4 and J usage is TRBJ2-5, with no clear D. CDR3 DNA: TGTGCCAGCAGTTTAGGCGACCCTGGGATCCAAGAGACCCAGTACTTC. This gives the protein CASSLGDPGIQETQYF.